This T cell receptor (beta chain) emerged from a study of T cell responses to AZD1222 COVID-19 vaccine. Across the study: The study pooled second doses at about 4 or about 12 weeks. Points from the study as a whole: All repertoire sampling was performed exclusively after the peak T cell response.

A note on this clone: Its specificity is not known.

Assay used: immunoSEQ multiplex PCR; TCRdb lists only in-frame clones, some missing. This table has under 150,000 clones, over 90% appearing once. The CDR3 contains 11 residues. Germline V CDR1 and CDR2: DFQATT, SNEGSKA (reference sequence). Trimming took 4 bases from V and 3 from J, leaving 6 bases between them. The receptor was derived from an adult in good health. The gene calls are TRBV20-1 and TRBJ1-2, with D uncertain. The starting material was peripheral blood, obtained on day 0 of AZD1222 vaccination. CDR3 DNA sequence: TGCAGTGCTATACGCGACTATGGCTACACCTTC. Protein product: CSAIRDYGYTF.